This is a list of T cell receptor beta chains from one sample in a study of cytomegalovirus exposure and HLA in healthy donors. This table comes from immunoSEQ multiplex PCR, and its TCRdb copy is limited to in-frame clones, with some not included. The data hold about 100,000 clones, with about 95% observed a single time. The specimen was PBMCs. The receptors here all came from a woman aged 18-29 years in good health and CMV-seronegative. Both conserved end residues are part of each CDR3. D genes are given only for firm matches. Only some rows state a clone size, as once, few, many or a class for expanded clones.

V gene: TRBV4-3; clone size: once; J gene: TRBJ2-1; D gene: TRBD2; CDR3 protein: CASSRGLAGGQDEQFF; CDR3 DNA: TGCGCCAGCAGCCGAGGACTAGCGGGGGGGCAGGATGAGCAGTTCTTC
V gene: TRBV5-1; clone size: NA; J gene: TRBJ1-2; D gene: NA; CDR3 protein: CASSLAGDPNYGYTF; CDR3 DNA: TGCGCCAGCAGCTTGGCAGGGGATCCTAACTATGGCTACACCTTC
V gene: TRBV5-5; clone size: NA; J gene: TRBJ1-2; D gene: TRBD1; CDR3 protein: CASSLAPGQLYGYTF; CDR3 DNA: TGTGCCAGCAGCTTGGCCCCGGGACAGCTCTATGGCTACACCTTC
V gene: TRBV11-2; clone size: NA; J gene: TRBJ2-5; D gene: TRBD1; CDR3 protein: CASRLTGGDPRKTQYF; CDR3 DNA: TGTGCCAGCAGGTTGACAGGGGGCGATCCAAGGAAGACCCAGTACTTC
V gene: TRBV19; clone size: NA; J gene: TRBJ1-6; D gene: TRBD1; CDR3 protein: CARLVGGWANSPLHF; CDR3 DNA: TGTGCCAGATTGGTAGGGGGCTGGGCTAATTCACCCCTCCACTTT
V gene: TRBV27; clone size: NA; J gene: TRBJ1-4; D gene: NA; CDR3 protein: CASRNAGAGEKLFF; CDR3 DNA: TGTGCCAGCAGGAACGCCGGTGCGGGGGAAAAACTGTTTTTT
V gene: TRBV20-1; clone size: NA; J gene: TRBJ1-1; D gene: NA; CDR3 protein: CSGQSNTEAFF; CDR3 DNA: TGCAGTGGACAGTCCAACACTGAAGCTTTCTTT
V gene: TRBV6-7; clone size: NA; J gene: TRBJ2-7; D gene: NA; CDR3 protein: CASSYPWRPTVYEQYF; CDR3 DNA: TGTGCCAGCAGTTACCCGTGGCGCCCGACAGTTTACGAGCAGTACTTC
V gene: TRBV19; clone size: NA; J gene: TRBJ1-1; D gene: NA; CDR3 protein: CAMRRGTEAFF; CDR3 DNA: TGTGCCATGCGACGGGGCACTGAAGCTTTCTTT
V gene: TRBV27; clone size: once; J gene: TRBJ1-2; D gene: NA; CDR3 protein: CASRILWGQGLDGYTF; CDR3 DNA: TGTGCCAGCAGGATACTTTGGGGGCAGGGGCTAGATGGCTACACCTTC
V gene: TRBV5-4; clone size: few; J gene: TRBJ1-1; D gene: TRBD1; CDR3 protein: CASGTGVVAFF; CDR3 DNA: TGTGCCAGCGGTACAGGGGTGGTAGCTTTCTTT
V gene: TRBV27; clone size: NA; J gene: TRBJ1-6; D gene: NA; CDR3 protein: CASSPRGGNNSPLHF; CDR3 DNA: TGTGCCAGCAGTCCACGAGGGGGTAATAATTCACCCCTCCACTTT
V gene: TRBV21-1; clone size: NA; J gene: TRBJ2-7; D gene: NA; CDR3 protein: CASSSRQGAGSSYEQYF; CDR3 DNA: TGTGCCAGCAGCTCCCGACAGGGGGCTGGGTCGAGCTACGAGCAGTACTTC
V gene: TRBV27; clone size: NA; J gene: TRBJ1-5; D gene: NA; CDR3 protein: CASSLLGQPQHF; CDR3 DNA: TGTGCCAGCAGTTTACTCGGTCAGCCCCAGCATTTT
V gene: TRBV12-5; clone size: NA; J gene: TRBJ2-3; D gene: NA; CDR3 protein: CASEVSGESRTDTQYF; CDR3 DNA: TGTGCTAGTGAAGTGTCGGGGGAGAGTAGAACAGATACGCAGTATTTT
V gene: TRBV30; clone size: NA; J gene: TRBJ1-5; D gene: TRBD1; CDR3 protein: CAWKGQLGEPQHF; CDR3 DNA: TGTGCCTGGAAGGGACAGCTCGGGGAGCCCCAGCATTTT
V gene: TRBV4-3; clone size: once; J gene: TRBJ2-3; D gene: NA; CDR3 protein: CASSQAAGSSTDTQYF; CDR3 DNA: TGCGCCAGCAGCCAGGCGGCGGGCAGCTCCACAGATACGCAGTATTTT
V gene: TRBV6-5; clone size: NA; J gene: TRBJ2-3; D gene: NA; CDR3 protein: CASNPGLSTDTQYF; CDR3 DNA: TGTGCCAGCAATCCGGGACTGAGCACAGATACGCAGTATTTT
V gene: TRBV29-1; clone size: NA; J gene: TRBJ2-3; D gene: NA; CDR3 protein: CSVVEGTDTQYF; CDR3 DNA: TGCAGCGTTGTCGAGGGCACAGATACGCAGTATTTT
V gene: TRBV9; clone size: NA; J gene: TRBJ2-7; D gene: TRBD1; CDR3 protein: CASSPLGPGGYEQYF; CDR3 DNA: TGTGCCAGCAGCCCCCTAGGCCCAGGGGGCTACGAGCAGTACTTC
V gene: TRBV9; clone size: NA; J gene: TRBJ1-2; D gene: NA; CDR3 protein: CASSVDQGPTYGYTF; CDR3 DNA: TGTGCCAGCAGCGTAGACCAGGGTCCCACCTATGGCTACACCTTC
V gene: TRBV7-9; clone size: once; J gene: TRBJ1-1; D gene: TRBD1; CDR3 protein: CASSPMTGYTEAFF; CDR3 DNA: TGTGCCAGCAGCCCTATGACAGGGTACACTGAAGCTTTCTTT
V gene: TRBV11-2; clone size: NA; J gene: TRBJ1-1; D gene: NA; CDR3 protein: CAGGSNTEAFF; CDR3 DNA: TGTGCCGGAGGTTCTAACACTGAAGCTTTCTTT
V gene: TRBV7-6; clone size: NA; J gene: TRBJ2-1; D gene: TRBD2; CDR3 protein: CASVSGTSAYNEQFF; CDR3 DNA: TGTGCCAGCGTATCAGGGACTAGCGCCTACAATGAGCAGTTCTTC
V gene: TRBV30; clone size: once; J gene: TRBJ1-2; D gene: NA; CDR3 protein: CAWARVPNYGYTF; CDR3 DNA: TGTGCCTGGGCTCGGGTACCCAACTATGGCTACACCTTC
V gene: TRBV15; clone size: NA; J gene: TRBJ1-3; D gene: NA; CDR3 protein: CATSRDLETGFGNTIYF; CDR3 DNA: TGTGCCACCAGCAGAGATCTCGAGACAGGCTTTGGAAACACCATATATTTT
V gene: TRBV4-2; clone size: NA; J gene: TRBJ1-2; D gene: NA; CDR3 protein: CASSQDSQGTYGYTF; CDR3 DNA: TGTGCCAGCAGCCAAGATAGCCAGGGGACCTATGGCTACACCTTC
V gene: TRBV28; clone size: NA; J gene: TRBJ1-2; D gene: NA; CDR3 protein: CASSPPPQGTYGYTF; CDR3 DNA: TGTGCCAGCAGCCCACCCCCCCAGGGAACCTATGGCTACACCTTC
V gene: TRBV14; clone size: NA; J gene: TRBJ1-1; D gene: NA; CDR3 protein: CASSQSWWSGNTEAFF; CDR3 DNA: TGTGCCAGCAGCCAATCGTGGTGGAGCGGGAACACTGAAGCTTTCTTT
V gene: TRBV27; clone size: NA; J gene: TRBJ2-5; D gene: NA; CDR3 protein: CASMGGNQETQYF; CDR3 DNA: TGTGCCTCAATGGGCGGGAACCAAGAGACCCAGTACTTC
V gene: TRBV14; clone size: NA; J gene: TRBJ2-4; D gene: NA; CDR3 protein: CASSQDREIAKNIQYF; CDR3 DNA: TGTGCCAGCAGCCAAGATCGGGAGATAGCCAAAAACATTCAGTACTTC
V gene: TRBV7-9; clone size: once; J gene: TRBJ2-2; D gene: TRBD2; CDR3 protein: CASSPAGGANTGELFF; CDR3 DNA: TGTGCCAGCAGCCCAGCGGGAGGAGCGAACACCGGGGAGCTGTTTTTT
V gene: TRBV9; clone size: NA; J gene: TRBJ1-2; D gene: NA; CDR3 protein: CASSVEVSRGGYTF; CDR3 DNA: TGTGCCAGCAGCGTAGAGGTCTCTCGGGGTGGCTACACCTTC
V gene: TRBV6-4; clone size: NA; J gene: TRBJ2-3; D gene: TRBD2; CDR3 protein: CASNPTGTSGSDTQYF; CDR3 DNA: TGTGCCAGCAACCCGACTGGGACTAGCGGGTCAGATACGCAGTATTTT
V gene: TRBV4-3; clone size: NA; J gene: TRBJ2-3; D gene: TRBD2; CDR3 protein: CASSRKLAGGHTDTQYF; CDR3 DNA: TGCGCCAGCAGCCGAAAACTAGCGGGGGGACACACAGATACGCAGTATTTT
V gene: TRBV5-1; clone size: NA; J gene: TRBJ2-1; D gene: NA; CDR3 protein: CASSLSGPYNEQFF; CDR3 DNA: TGCGCCAGCAGCCTTAGCGGTCCCTACAATGAGCAGTTCTTC
V gene: TRBV9; clone size: NA; J gene: TRBJ2-2; D gene: NA; CDR3 protein: CASNPSGLPFPTGELFF; CDR3 DNA: TGTGCCAGCAACCCCTCGGGACTGCCGTTTCCCACCGGGGAGCTGTTTTTT
V gene: TRBV7-2; clone size: NA; J gene: TRBJ2-1; D gene: TRBD2; CDR3 protein: CASSSGLAVYNEQFF; CDR3 DNA: TGTGCCAGCAGCTCGGGACTAGCGGTATACAATGAGCAGTTCTTC
V gene: TRBV2; clone size: NA; J gene: TRBJ2-3; D gene: TRBD1; CDR3 protein: CASRGQGGADTQYF; CDR3 DNA: TGTGCCAGCCGGGGACAGGGGGGAGCAGATACGCAGTATTTT
V gene: TRBV10-3; clone size: NA; J gene: TRBJ1-5; D gene: TRBD1; CDR3 protein: CAIRTGEGNQPQHF; CDR3 DNA: TGTGCCATCAGGACAGGGGAAGGCAATCAGCCCCAGCATTTT
V gene: TRBV6-1; clone size: NA; J gene: TRBJ2-3; D gene: TRBD2; CDR3 protein: CAGCSGESTDTQYF; CDR3 DNA: TGTGCCGGATGTAGCGGGGAGAGCACAGATACGCAGTATTTT
V gene: TRBV4-2; clone size: NA; J gene: TRBJ2-3; D gene: TRBD2; CDR3 protein: CASSPSSGGKADTQYF; CDR3 DNA: TGTGCCAGCAGCCCGTCTAGCGGGGGGAAGGCAGATACGCAGTATTTT
V gene: TRBV19; clone size: NA; J gene: TRBJ1-1; D gene: TRBD1; CDR3 protein: CASSFRGTVNTEAFF; CDR3 DNA: TGTGCCAGTAGTTTCAGGGGGACAGTGAACACTGAAGCTTTCTTT
V gene: TRBV10-2; clone size: NA; J gene: TRBJ1-2; D gene: NA; CDR3 protein: CASSDQINYGYTF; CDR3 DNA: TGCGCCAGCAGTGATCAGATCAACTATGGCTACACCTTC
V gene: TRBV6-4; clone size: NA; J gene: TRBJ2-2; D gene: TRBD1; CDR3 protein: CASSHTGGNTGELFF; CDR3 DNA: TGTGCCAGCAGTCACACAGGGGGGAACACCGGGGAGCTGTTTTTT
V gene: TRBV19; clone size: few; J gene: TRBJ2-1; D gene: TRBD1; CDR3 protein: CASSLTYGQVTDEQFF; CDR3 DNA: TGTGCCAGTAGCCTAACTTACGGACAGGTGACTGATGAGCAGTTCTTC
V gene: TRBV18; clone size: NA; J gene: TRBJ1-1; D gene: NA; CDR3 protein: CASSPDRKEAFF; CDR3 DNA: TGTGCCAGCTCACCTGACAGGAAGGAAGCTTTCTTT
V gene: TRBV30; clone size: NA; J gene: TRBJ1-4; D gene: NA; CDR3 protein: CAWRPPGLKNEKLFF; CDR3 DNA: TGTGCCTGGAGACCCCCGGGACTGAAGAATGAAAAACTGTTTTTT
V gene: TRBV7-9; clone size: NA; J gene: TRBJ2-7; D gene: TRBD1; CDR3 protein: CASSLGRDRSYEQYF; CDR3 DNA: TGTGCCAGCAGCTTAGGTCGGGACAGGTCCTACGAGCAGTACTTC
V gene: TRBV30; clone size: NA; J gene: TRBJ2-5; D gene: NA; CDR3 protein: CAWSGGNLETQYF; CDR3 DNA: TGTGCCTGGAGTGGAGGAAACCTGGAGACCCAGTACTTC